A single sample gave rise to the 5 T cell receptor beta chains below, sequenced in a study of graft-versus-host responses after intestinal transplantation. The antigens these receptors bind are not known. Only in-frame clones appear in the TCRdb table, and some are missing; sequencing was by immunoSEQ multiplex PCR. This table has 130,000 to 150,000 clones, around nine tenths appearing once. The source material was unstimulated CD4+ T cells sorted from spleen or lymph node cells, sampled before intestinal transplant. Receptor source: a human donor who received an intestinal transplant.

This chain links TRBV7-2 with TRBJ2-3; D not certain. The CDR3 runs to 15 residues. Trimming took 1 base from V and 4 from J, leaving 12 bases between them. From germline, CDR1 is SGHTA and CDR2 FQGNSA. DNA for the CDR3: TGTGCCAGCAGCTTAGGGGGTTCTACTGCAGATACGCAGTATTTT. Translating it yields CASSLGGSTADTQYF.

This rearrangement joins TRBV30 to TRBJ2-7; no firm D call. The CDR3 loop spans 15 amino acids. The V end was cut by 0 bases, the J end by 1 base, with 13 bases between. Germline V gene lookup returns CDR1 GTSNPN and CDR2 SVGIG (reference sequence). The CDR3 is CAWSVLPTASYEQYF. CDR3 nucleotide sequence: TGTGCCTGGAGTGTACTCCCGACCGCATCCTACGAGCAGTACTTC.

The chain recombines TRBV7-2 with TRBJ2-7, with D hard to call. Germline values: CDR1 SGHTA, CDR2 FQGNSA. The CDR3 spans 12 residues. Trimming cost V 5 bases and J 1 base, with 6 bases left between them. The CDR3 region has the DNA TGTGCCAGCAGCGAACAATCCTACGAGCAGTACTTC. This codes for CASSEQSYEQYF.

Regarding this clone: An end of the junction differs from the germline gene, which may be a read error. J is TRBJ1-2 and V is TRBV6-1; tentative D call: TRBD1 (5 bases). This CDR3 has 15 amino acids. Looked up from germline, CDR1 is MNHNS and CDR2 is SASEGT. DNA for the CDR3: TGTGCCAGCGGGGGTAGAACGAGCCTGGGCTATCGCTACACCTTC. The encoded protein is CASGGRTSLGYRYTF.

This chain links TRBV4-2 with TRBJ2-7, with D maybe TRBD2 (5 bases). Germline loops: CDR1 LGHNA, CDR2 YNFKEQ. V was cut by 4 bases and J by 3 bases, with 25 bases left in between. This CDR3 region has 18 residues. CDR3 DNA sequence: TGTGCCAGCAGCCTTTCTTCAGGACTCAGTCTGGGTAGCTACGAGCAGTACTTC. Its protein is CASSLSSGLSLGSYEQYF.